The following is a TCR beta chain sequence with its context. A junction end diverges from the germline sequence, so it may reflect a read error. Joint extraction of RNA and DNA used roughly 18-34 mg of bulk tissue that was unsorted. These data are taken from a study of tumor-infiltrating lymphocytes in primary liver carcinoma. TCR beta cDNA was made from roughly 500 ng total RNA with a constant-region primer. Three nested multiplex PCR rounds, a slightly modified ARM-PCR method, built the TCR beta libraries. A C-beta reverse primer and TRBV1-TRBV30 forward primers served in each of the first two PCR rounds, at ten to eleven cycles apiece. TCRdb re-called the multiplex PCR reads through MiXCR, storing one row per CDR3 protein. The table includes around 80,000 distinct CDR3 sequences, roughly 71% detected once. Germline CDR1 and CDR2: MDHEN and SYDVKM. The CDR3 has 18 amino acids.

The chain employs TRBV28 and TRBJ2-7; 7 nucleotides line up with TRBD2. This clonotype originated in a man aged 35 to 55 with primary liver carcinoma and hepatitis B virus infection. Material for sequencing was tumor-adjacent normal liver tissue. Here the CDR3 reads CVSSPLFAGERLSYGQYF. The CDR3 DNA reads TGTGTCAGCAGTCCATTATTTGCGGGGGAACGATTATCCTACGGGCAGTACTTC.